This entry describes one TCR beta chain. What it recognizes is unknown. Only in-frame clones appear in the TCRdb table, and some are missing; sequencing was by immunoSEQ multiplex PCR. The sample includes over 65,000 clones, 75% to 90% seen only once; the top ten take less than 2.5%. The sample is drawn from a study of OX40 agonist ivuxolimab in advanced cancers. As for the study in general: Eligibility rules accepted prior anti-PD-1, anti-PD-L1 or anti-CTLA-4 therapy, and over 30% had some. One patient with hepatocellular carcinoma and two with cutaneous melanoma, three in all, had partial responses.

General observations from the study: Expanded clones were, on average, more numerous in CD8+ T cells than in CD4+.

Exclusion of a patient followed from autoimmune disease history or systemic immunosuppression. V was cut by 4 bases and J by 3 bases, with 11 bases left in between. Germline V lookup: CDR1 SGHRS, CDR2 YFSETQ. The CDR3 has 14 residues. The starting material was CD4+ or CD8+ T cells sorted from blood, obtained in a trial of the OX40 agonist ivuxolimab. This clonotype originated in an adult with an advanced solid tumor such as melanoma, head and neck, liver or kidney cancer. The chain joins TRBV5-1 to TRBJ1-5, with D perhaps matching TRBD1 (5 bases). As DNA, the CDR3 is TGCGCCAGCAGCCTCGACAGCCCCAATCAGCCCCAGCATTTT. It translates to CASSLDSPNQPQHF.